This T cell receptor beta chain was captured by sequencing in a study of cytotoxic CD8 clonotypes in ibrutinib-treated CLL. Study-wide background: The average sample held roughly 250,000 productive templates and 94,082 productive rearrangements.

CDR1 and CDR2 (germline): MNHEY, SVGAGI. V lost 5 bases and J 6 bases, leaving 20 bases between the germline ends. This CDR3 is built from 15 residues. To note about this clone: Its specificity is unknown.

With sequencing, the targeted depth ranged from 1 in 200,000 to 1 in 1 million T cells. Profiling relied on immunoSEQ multiplex PCR, and the TCRdb table lists in-frame clones only, not all of them. Among 130,000 to 150,000 clones listed, approximately 90% were seen once. Overall study findings and caveats: Clonality grew at ibrutinib response; at progression, it decreased back toward baseline. Baseline-level clonality went beyond age-matched healthy donors and moved in step with circulating CD8+ T-cell counts.

The sample in question was PBMCs, obtained after 12 months of ibrutinib treatment. This sequence joins TRBV6-5 and TRBJ2-7, with D tentatively TRBD2 (6 bases). The clonotype originates from a human donor with chronic lymphocytic leukemia. CDR3 region: CASSAPGLLHPEQYF. DNA for the CDR3: TGTGCCAGCAGTGCTCCGGGACTCCTACACCCCGAGCAGTACTTC.